These T cell receptor beta chains were read from a single sample in a study of T cells in Graves' hyperthyroidism and ophthalmopathy. TCRdb re-called the multiplex PCR reads with MiXCR, one entry per CDR3 protein. The sample lists around 490,000 distinct CDR3 sequences; about 20% were seen once. Sequencing was done on a sample of blood. These TCRs come from a man aged 40-50 years with Graves' ophthalmopathy. CDR3s include the opening cysteine and the closing phenylalanine or tryptophan. A D gene is named only where the DNA matches it firmly. A clone size is listed for some rows: how often the clone was seen (once, few, many), or a class if it is expanded.

J: TRBJ1-5; size: few; D: NA; V: TRBV12-3/TRBV12-4; DNA: TGTGCCAGCGGGGGGATCAATCAGCCCCAGCATTTT; CDR3: CASGGINQPQHF
J: TRBJ1-1; size: once; D: NA; V: TRBV19; DNA: TGTGCCAGTAGTAGGTCTGGAGAAGGGACTGAAGCTTTCTTT; CDR3: CASSRSGEGTEAFF
J: TRBJ1-6; size: NA; D: NA; V: TRBV6-1; DNA: TGTGCCAGCACACCGGGACTAGCGGGGGTGGAGACCCAGTACTTT; CDR3: CASTPGLAGVETQYF
J: TRBJ2-2; size: NA; D: TRBD2; V: TRBV7-3; DNA: TGTGCCAGCAGCTTAACCGGCGGGAGGGCCCCCGGGGAGCTGTTTTTT; CDR3: CASSLTGGRAPGELFF
J: TRBJ1-5; size: NA; D: TRBD1; V: TRBV12-3/TRBV12-4; DNA: TGTGCCAGCAGTCAGACAGGGCGTCAGCCCCAGCATTTT; CDR3: CASSQTGRQPQHF
J: TRBJ1-2; size: few; D: NA; V: TRBV24-1; DNA: TGTGCCACCCCCGGACACCTCTATGGCTACACCTTC; CDR3: CATPGHLYGYTF
J: TRBJ1-3; size: many; D: NA; V: TRBV28; DNA: TGTGCCAGCAGTTTGGGTGGACAGACTTCTGGAAACACCATATATTTT; CDR3: CASSLGGQTSGNTIYF
J: TRBJ2-2; size: many; D: NA; V: TRBV7-2; DNA: TGTGCCAGCAGCTTAGCCTTTGTGACCGGGGAGCTGTTTTTT; CDR3: CASSLAFVTGELFF
J: TRBJ1-2; size: once; D: TRBD1; V: TRBV6-5; DNA: TGTGCCAGCAGTTCGGGGACAGGGGCATCTTGGTACACCTTC; CDR3: CASSSGTGASWYTF
J: TRBJ1-3; size: NA; D: NA; V: TRBV12-3/TRBV12-4; DNA: TGTGCCAGCAGTTTAAATCCCCCCGGGCTCTCTGGAAACACCATATATTTT; CDR3: CASSLNPPGLSGNTIYF
J: TRBJ2-7; size: many; D: TRBD1; V: TRBV5-1; DNA: TGTGCCAGCAGCCCGGGACAGGGACCTTACGAGCAGTACTTC; CDR3: CASSPGQGPYEQYF
J: TRBJ1-2; size: NA; D: NA; V: TRBV28; DNA: TGTGCCAGCAGCTTAGGTCAAGCATTGGACAGCCGCTATGGCTACACCTTC; CDR3: CASSLGQALDSRYGYTF
J: TRBJ2-5; size: NA; D: NA; V: TRBV5-6; DNA: TGTGCCAGCAGCTTGGCCAACTTAGGGAGAGAGACCCAGTACTTC; CDR3: CASSLANLGRETQYF
J: TRBJ2-5; size: many; D: TRBD2; V: TRBV12-3/TRBV12-4; DNA: TGTGCCAGCAGTCCCCTAGCGGGGGCTCAAGAGACCCAGTACTTC; CDR3: CASSPLAGAQETQYF
J: TRBJ2-7; size: NA; D: TRBD1; V: TRBV5-8; DNA: TGTGCCAGCAGCTTCGGACAGGCAAGCTACGAGCAGTACTTC; CDR3: CASSFGQASYEQYF
J: TRBJ1-4; size: NA; D: NA; V: TRBV15; DNA: TGTGCCACCAGCGCCGGGCCCGATGAAAAACTGTTTTTT; CDR3: CATSAGPDEKLFF
J: TRBJ1-3; size: NA; D: NA; V: TRBV27; DNA: TGTGCCAGCAGTTTAACAAAGAGCTCTGGAAACACCATATATTTT; CDR3: CASSLTKSSGNTIYF
J: TRBJ1-6; size: NA; D: NA; V: TRBV6-2/TRBV6-3; DNA: TGTGCCAGCAGTTATACAGCGAATTCACCCCTCCACTTT; CDR3: CASSYTANSPLHF
J: TRBJ2-3; size: few; D: TRBD1; V: TRBV30; DNA: TGTGCCTGGCGGAAGGGGGCGGCCACAGATACGCAGTATTTT; CDR3: CAWRKGAATDTQYF
J: TRBJ2-1; size: NA; D: NA; V: TRBV7-2; DNA: TGTGCCAGCAGCCTAAGAGGGGGGCAGGATGAGCAGTTCTTC; CDR3: CASSLRGGQDEQFF
J: TRBJ1-5; size: NA; D: NA; V: TRBV12-5; DNA: TGTGCTAGTGGTTTTATGGGTAATCAGCCCCAGCATTTT; CDR3: CASGFMGNQPQHF
J: TRBJ2-3; size: NA; D: NA; V: TRBV2; DNA: TGTGCCAGCAGTGAAACAGGGAGGAGCACAGATACGCAGTATTTT; CDR3: CASSETGRSTDTQYF
J: TRBJ2-6; size: once; D: NA; V: TRBV6-2/TRBV6-3; DNA: TGTGCCAGCAGTTTTAGCAGGAGAAACTCTGGGGCCAACGTCCTGACTTTC; CDR3: CASSFSRRNSGANVLTF